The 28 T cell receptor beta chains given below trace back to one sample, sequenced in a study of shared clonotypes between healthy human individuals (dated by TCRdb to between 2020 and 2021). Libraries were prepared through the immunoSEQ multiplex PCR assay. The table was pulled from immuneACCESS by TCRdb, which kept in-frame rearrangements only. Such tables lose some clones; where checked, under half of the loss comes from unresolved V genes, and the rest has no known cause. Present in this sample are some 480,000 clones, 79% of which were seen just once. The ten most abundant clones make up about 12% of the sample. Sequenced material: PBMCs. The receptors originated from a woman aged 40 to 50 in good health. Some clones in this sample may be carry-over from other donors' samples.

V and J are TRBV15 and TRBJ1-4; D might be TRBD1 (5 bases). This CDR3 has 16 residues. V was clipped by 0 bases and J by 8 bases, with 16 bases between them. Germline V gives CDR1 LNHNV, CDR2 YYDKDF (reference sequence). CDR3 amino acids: CATSRDLSGTGEKLFF. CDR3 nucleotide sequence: TGTGCCACCAGCAGAGATCTTAGCGGGACCGGGGAAAAACTGTTTTTT.

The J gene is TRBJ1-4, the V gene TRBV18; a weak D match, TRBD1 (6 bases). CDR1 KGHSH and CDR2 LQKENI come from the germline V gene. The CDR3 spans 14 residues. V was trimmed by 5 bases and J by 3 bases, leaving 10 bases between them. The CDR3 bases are TGTGCCAGCTCAAGAGACAGGCCTAATGAAAAACTGTTTTTT. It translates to CASSRDRPNEKLFF.

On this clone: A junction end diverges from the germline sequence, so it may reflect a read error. CDR3 amino acids: CASTLAGGSSGANVLTF. The CDR3 DNA reads as TGTGCCAGCACCTTAGCGGGAGGTAGCTCTGGGGCCAACGTCCTGACTTTC. This sequence joins TRBV7-2 and TRBJ2-6; the match to TRBD2 covers 10 bases. In germline, CDR1 is SGHTA, CDR2 FQGNSA. The CDR3 sequence is 17 residues long.

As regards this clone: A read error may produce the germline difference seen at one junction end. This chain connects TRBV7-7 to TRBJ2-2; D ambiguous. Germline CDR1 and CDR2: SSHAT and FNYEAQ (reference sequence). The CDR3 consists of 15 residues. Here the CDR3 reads CASSPRTGPTGELFF. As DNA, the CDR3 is TGTGCTAGCAGCCCAAGGACCGGACCCACCGGGGAGCTGTTTTTT.

The CDR3 DNA follows: TGTGCCAGCAGGAGGGCTACTCAAAACAATGAGCAGTTCTTC. It encodes CASRRATQNNEQFF. The J gene is TRBJ2-1, the V gene TRBV7-9, with TRBD2 as a possible D gene (5 bases). The CDR3 totals 14 residues. Germline V CDR1 and CDR2: SEHNR, FQNEAQ (reference sequence). V was pared by 6 bases and J by 5 bases, with 14 bases between. Filled out from reference TRBV7-9 and TRBJ2-1, the complete variable domain reads DTGVSQNPRHKITKRGQNVTFRCDPISEHNRLYWYRQTLGQGPEFLTYFQNEAQLEKSRLLSDRFSAERPKGSFSTLEIQRTEQGDSAMYLCASRRATQNNEQFFGPGTRLTVL.

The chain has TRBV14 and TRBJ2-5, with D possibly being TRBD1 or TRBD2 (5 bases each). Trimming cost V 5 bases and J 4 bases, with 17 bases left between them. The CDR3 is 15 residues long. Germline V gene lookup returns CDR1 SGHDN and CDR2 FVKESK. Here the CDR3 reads CASSKGPRSGETQYF. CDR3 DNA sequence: TGTGCCAGCAGCAAGGGACCCAGGTCGGGAGAGACCCAGTACTTC.

CDR3 sequence reads: CASSRGRTGGLRPQHF. The CDR3 bases are TGTGCCAGTAGCAGAGGCCGGACAGGGGGCTTGAGGCCCCAGCATTTT. V usage is TRBV19 and J usage is TRBJ1-5; TRBD1 aligns across 11 bases. J lost 9 bases, V lost 6 bases, and 13 bases had no gene match. CDR3 length equals 16 residues. Germline V gene lookup returns CDR1 LNHDA and CDR2 SQIVND (reference sequence).

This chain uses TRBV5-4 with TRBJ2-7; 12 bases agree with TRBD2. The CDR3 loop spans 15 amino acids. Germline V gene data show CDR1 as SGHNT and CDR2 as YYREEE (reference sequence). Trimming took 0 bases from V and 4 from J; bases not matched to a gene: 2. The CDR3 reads CASSLGTSGEYEQYF. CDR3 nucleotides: TGTGCCAGCAGCTTGGGGACTAGCGGGGAATACGAGCAGTACTTC.

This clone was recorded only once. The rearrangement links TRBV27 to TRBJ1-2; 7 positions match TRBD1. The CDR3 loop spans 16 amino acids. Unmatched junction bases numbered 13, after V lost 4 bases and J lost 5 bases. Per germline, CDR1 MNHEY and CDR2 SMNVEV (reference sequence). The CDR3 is CASSSHSRTGPYGYTF. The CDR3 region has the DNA TGTGCCAGCAGTTCCCATTCTCGGACAGGCCCGTATGGCTACACCTTC.

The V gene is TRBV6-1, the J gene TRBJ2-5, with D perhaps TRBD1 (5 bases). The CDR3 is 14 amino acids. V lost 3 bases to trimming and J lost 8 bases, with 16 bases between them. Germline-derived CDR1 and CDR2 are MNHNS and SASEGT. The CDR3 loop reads CASSDVNTGTTQYF. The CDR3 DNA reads TGTGCCAGCAGTGACGTAAATACAGGTACCACCCAGTACTTC.

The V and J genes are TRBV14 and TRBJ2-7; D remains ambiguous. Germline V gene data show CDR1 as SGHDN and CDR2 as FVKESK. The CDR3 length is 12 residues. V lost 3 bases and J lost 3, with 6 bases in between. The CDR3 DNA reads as TGTGCCAGCAGCCAGACCAGCTACGAGCAGTACTTC. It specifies CASSQTSYEQYF.

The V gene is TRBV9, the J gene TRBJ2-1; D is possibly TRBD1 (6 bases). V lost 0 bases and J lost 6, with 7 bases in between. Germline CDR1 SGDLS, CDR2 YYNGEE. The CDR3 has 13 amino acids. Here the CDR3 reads CASSVGGLNEQFF. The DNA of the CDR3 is TGTGCCAGCAGCGTAGGGGGGCTCAATGAGCAGTTCTTC.

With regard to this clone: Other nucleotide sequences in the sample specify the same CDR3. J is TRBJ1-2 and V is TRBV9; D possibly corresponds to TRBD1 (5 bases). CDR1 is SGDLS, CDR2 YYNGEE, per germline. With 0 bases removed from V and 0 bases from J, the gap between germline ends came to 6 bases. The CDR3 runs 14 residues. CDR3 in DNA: TGTGCCAGCAGCGTAGGGGGGACTAACTATGGCTACACCTTC. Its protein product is CASSVGGTNYGYTF.

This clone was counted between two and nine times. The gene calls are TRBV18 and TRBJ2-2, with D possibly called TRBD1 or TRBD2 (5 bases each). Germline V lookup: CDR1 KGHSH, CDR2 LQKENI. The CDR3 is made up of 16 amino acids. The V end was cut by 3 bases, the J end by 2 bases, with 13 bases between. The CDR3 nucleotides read TGTGCCAGCTCACCTCTCCCGGGACCAAACACCGGGGAGCTGTTTTTT. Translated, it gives CASSPLPGPNTGELFF.

CDR3 residues: CASTPVGSFFGTGRGYTF. The DNA for the CDR3 is TGTGCCAGCACCCCGGTAGGGAGTTTCTTTGGGACAGGGAGAGGCTACACCTTC. The chain couples TRBV27 to TRBJ1-2; 9 positions match TRBD1. The CDR3 extends over 18 amino acids. The V gene end was trimmed by 7 bases and the J gene end by 8 bases; junction bases not matched to a gene: 23. The germline CDR1 and CDR2 sequences are MNHEY and SMNVEV (reference sequence).

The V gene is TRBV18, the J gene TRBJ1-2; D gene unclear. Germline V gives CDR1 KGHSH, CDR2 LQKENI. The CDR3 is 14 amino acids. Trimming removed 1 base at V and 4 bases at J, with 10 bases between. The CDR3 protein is CASSPREVIYGYTF. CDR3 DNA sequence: TGTGCCAGCTCACCACGCGAGGTAATCTATGGCTACACCTTC. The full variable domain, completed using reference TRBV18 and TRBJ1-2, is NAGVMQNPRHLVRRRGQEARLRCSPMKGHSHVYWYRQLPEEGLKFMVYLQKENIIDESGMPKERFSAEFPKEGPSILRIQQVVRGDSAAYFCASSPREVIYGYTFGSGTRLTVV.

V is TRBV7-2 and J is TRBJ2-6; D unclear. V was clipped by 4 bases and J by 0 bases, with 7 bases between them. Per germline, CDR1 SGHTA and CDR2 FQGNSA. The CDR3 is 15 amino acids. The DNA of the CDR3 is TGTGCCAGCAGCTCGTGGAGCTCTGGGGCCAACGTCCTGACTTTC. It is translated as CASSSWSSGANVLTF.

The CDR3: CASSTGGDGYGYTF. The CDR3 coding sequence is TGTGCCAGCAGTACGGGGGGGGATGGCTATGGCTACACCTTC. This chain links TRBV28 with TRBJ1-2, with D tentatively TRBD1 (5 bases). The CDR3 consists of 14 residues. V shed 5 bases and J shed 4 bases, with 14 bases lying between them. Germline values: CDR1 MDHEN, CDR2 SYDVKM.

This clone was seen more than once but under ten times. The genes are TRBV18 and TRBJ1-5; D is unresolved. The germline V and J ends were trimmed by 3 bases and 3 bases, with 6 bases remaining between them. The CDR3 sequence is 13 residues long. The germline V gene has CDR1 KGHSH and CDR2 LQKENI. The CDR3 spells CASSPTDNQPQHF. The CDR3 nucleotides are TGTGCCAGCTCACCTACAGACAATCAGCCCCAGCATTTT.

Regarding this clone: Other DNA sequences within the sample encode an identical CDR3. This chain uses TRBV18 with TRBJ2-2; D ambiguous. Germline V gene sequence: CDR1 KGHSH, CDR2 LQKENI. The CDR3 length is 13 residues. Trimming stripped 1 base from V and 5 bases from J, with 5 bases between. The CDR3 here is CASSPQGTGELFF. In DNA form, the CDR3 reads TGTGCCAGCTCACCACAAGGGACCGGGGAGCTGTTTTTT.

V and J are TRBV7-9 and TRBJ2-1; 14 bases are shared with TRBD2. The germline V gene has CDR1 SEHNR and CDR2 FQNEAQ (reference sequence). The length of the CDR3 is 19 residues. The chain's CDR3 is CASTNRLAGGPGSYNEQFF. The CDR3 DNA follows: TGTGCTTCAACTAACCGACTAGCGGGAGGGCCGGGGTCCTACAATGAGCAGTTCTTC.

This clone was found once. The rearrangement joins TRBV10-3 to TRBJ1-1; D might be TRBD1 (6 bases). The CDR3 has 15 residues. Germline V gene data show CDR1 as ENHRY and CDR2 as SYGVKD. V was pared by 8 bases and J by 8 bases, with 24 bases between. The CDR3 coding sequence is TGTGCCATCGGGGGTGACAACAGGGAACCTTTAGAAGCTTTCTTT. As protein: CAIGGDNREPLEAFF.

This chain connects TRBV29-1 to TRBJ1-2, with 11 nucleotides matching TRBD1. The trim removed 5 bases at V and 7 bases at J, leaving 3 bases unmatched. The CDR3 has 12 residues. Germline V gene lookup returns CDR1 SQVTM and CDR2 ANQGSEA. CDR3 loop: CSVRTGGFGYTF. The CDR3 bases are TGCAGCGTTCGGACAGGGGGCTTTGGCTACACCTTC. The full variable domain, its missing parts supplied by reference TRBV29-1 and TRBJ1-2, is SAVISQKPSRDICQRGTSLTIQCQVDSQVTMMFWYRQQPGQSLTLIATANQGSEATYESGFVIDKFPISRPNLTFSTLTVSNMSPEDSSIYLCSVRTGGFGYTFGSGTRLTVV.

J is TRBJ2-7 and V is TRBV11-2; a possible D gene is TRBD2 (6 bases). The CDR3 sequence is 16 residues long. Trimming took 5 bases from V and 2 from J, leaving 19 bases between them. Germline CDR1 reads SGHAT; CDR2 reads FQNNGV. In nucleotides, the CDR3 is TGTGCCAGCAGCCTTTTCGGGGGAGGTCGCCCCTACGAGCAGTACTTC. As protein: CASSLFGGGRPYEQYF.

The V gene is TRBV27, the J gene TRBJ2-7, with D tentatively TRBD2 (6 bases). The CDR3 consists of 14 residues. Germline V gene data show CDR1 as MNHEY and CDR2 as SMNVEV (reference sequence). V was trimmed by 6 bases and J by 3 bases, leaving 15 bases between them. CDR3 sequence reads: CASRLAEPYYEQYF. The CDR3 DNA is TGTGCCAGCAGATTAGCGGAGCCCTACTACGAGCAGTACTTC.

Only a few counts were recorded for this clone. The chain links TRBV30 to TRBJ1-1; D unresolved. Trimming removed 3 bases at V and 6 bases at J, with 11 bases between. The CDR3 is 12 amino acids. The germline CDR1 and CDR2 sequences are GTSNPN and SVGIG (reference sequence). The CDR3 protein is CAWSPGRAEAFF. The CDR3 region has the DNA TGTGCCTGGAGCCCAGGTCGCGCTGAAGCTTTCTTT. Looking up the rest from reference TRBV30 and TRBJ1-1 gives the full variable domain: SQTIHQWPATLVQPVGSPLSLECTVEGTSNPNLYWYRQAAGRGLQLLFYSVGIGQISSEVPQNLSASRPQDRQFILSSKKLLLSDSGFYLCAWSPGRAEAFFGQGTRLTVV.

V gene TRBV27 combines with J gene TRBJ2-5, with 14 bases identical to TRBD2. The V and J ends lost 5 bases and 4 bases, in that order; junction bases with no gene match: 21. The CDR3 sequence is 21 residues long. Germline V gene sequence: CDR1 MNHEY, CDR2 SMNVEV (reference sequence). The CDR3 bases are TGTGCCAGCAGTCTACTTCCTAAGGTGGTCGGACTAGCGGGGGGCATAGAGACCCAGTACTTC. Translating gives CASSLLPKVVGLAGGIETQYF.

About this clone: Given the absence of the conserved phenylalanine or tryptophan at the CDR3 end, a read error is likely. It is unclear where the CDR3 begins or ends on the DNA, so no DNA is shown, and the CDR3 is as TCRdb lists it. Here the CDR3 reads CASSEDRTRNQPQHL. This chain connects TRBV10-2 to TRBJ1-5; the D call in the table, TRBD1, was not verified against the DNA. The CDR3 is made up of 15 amino acids, end residues included. CDR1 and CDR2 (germline): WSHSY, SAAADI.